This is a list of T cell receptor beta chains from one sample in a study of cytomegalovirus exposure and HLA in healthy donors. Method: immunoSEQ multiplex PCR; TCRdb's copy keeps in-frame clones and lacks some. The repertoire has roughly 80,000 clones, roughly 94% of them found once; the top ten carry 3% to 4%. The sample comprised PBMCs. The receptors stem from a woman aged 18-29 years in good health and CMV-seropositive. CDR3s include the opening cysteine and the closing phenylalanine or tryptophan. The D gene is left open where the match is weak. Expanded clones are given a class, and other clones once, few, many or no size at all.

J	D	V	size	DNA	CDR3
TRBJ2-7	-	TRBV11-3	once	TGTGCCAGCAGCGCTGGGGGCTCTTTGCGCGAGCAGTACTTC	CASSAGGSLREQYF
TRBJ2-1	-	TRBV4-3	-	TGCGCCAGCAGCCAGGAGGGTCACTACAATGAGCAGTTCTTC	CASSQEGHYNEQFF
TRBJ2-5	TRBD2	TRBV7-2	-	TGTGCCAGCAGCTTAGCTCTAGGACTAGCGGGGGGATACCAAGAGACCCAGTACTTC	CASSLALGLAGGYQETQYF
TRBJ2-7	TRBD1	TRBV9	once	TGTGCCAGCAGCGTAGAGGGACAGGGGGCAGACGAGCAGTACTTC	CASSVEGQGADEQYF
TRBJ2-7	-	TRBV4-1	-	TGCGCCAGCAGCCAAGAGTTCCCAGGGCGCGAGCAGTACTTC	CASSQEFPGREQYF
TRBJ1-2	-	TRBV28	-	TGTGCCAGCAGTCTTTCAGGGTATGGCTACACCTTC	CASSLSGYGYTF
TRBJ1-5	-	TRBV5-6	-	TGTGCCAGCAGCTTGACAGGGACCAATCAGCCCCAGCATTTT	CASSLTGTNQPQHF
TRBJ1-5	TRBD1	TRBV28	-	TGTGCCAGCAGTTTGGACAGGGGGCCCAATCAGCCCCAGCATTTT	CASSLDRGPNQPQHF
TRBJ1-2	-	TRBV27	-	TGTGCCAGCAGTCCCTTCTCCTCTAACTATGGCTACACCTTC	CASSPFSSNYGYTF
TRBJ2-4	TRBD2	TRBV4-1	-	TGCGCCAGCAGCCAAGGCCCAGCGGGGGGGCGGGTTAAAAACATTCAGTACTTC	CASSQGPAGGRVKNIQYF
TRBJ2-7	-	TRBV19	-	TGTGCCAGTAGTTTAGGACGGGGAAGCTCCTACGAGCAGTACTTC	CASSLGRGSSYEQYF
TRBJ2-1	-	TRBV11-2	-	TGTGCCAGCAGCCCACTTGCGGGGTGGAGATACAATGAGCAGTTCTTC	CASSPLAGWRYNEQFF
TRBJ1-1	-	TRBV5-5	-	TGTGCCAGCACCGCGCCTTCTAACACTGAAGCTTTCTTT	CASTAPSNTEAFF
TRBJ1-1	TRBD1	TRBV11-2	-	TGTGCCAGCAGCTTAATCCGGGCAGGGACAGACTTACACACTGAAGCTTTCTTT	CASSLIRAGTDLHTEAFF
TRBJ2-5	-	TRBV5-1	-	TGCGCCAGCAGCAGGAGGGGGGGGGCGGCAGAGACCCAGTACTTC	CASSRRGGAAETQYF
TRBJ1-3	TRBD1	TRBV28	-	TGTGCCAGCAGTAATACCGACAGGGGGTCAACCACCATATATTTT	CASSNTDRGSTTIYF
TRBJ1-3	TRBD1	TRBV7-8	-	TGTGCCAGCACTCAGGGGGCTTCAGGAAACACCATATATTTT	CASTQGASGNTIYF
TRBJ1-5	-	TRBV6-5	-	TGTGCCAGCAGTTACGTGCGGGATAGCAATCAGCCCCAGCATTTT	CASSYVRDSNQPQHF
TRBJ2-7	-	TRBV27	-	TGTGCCAGCAGTTGGAGGGGAAGCTCCTACGAGCAGTACTTC	CASSWRGSSYEQYF
TRBJ1-1	-	TRBV19	once	TGTGCCAGTAGTGGTCTTCGGTACACTGAAGCTTTCTTT	CASSGLRYTEAFF
TRBJ1-2	TRBD1	TRBV10-3	-	TGTGCCATCAGCTCAGGGGGCGACCAATATGGCTACACCTTC	CAISSGGDQYGYTF
TRBJ1-2	-	TRBV25-1	-	TGTGCCAGCAGTTTTTCGAGCTATGGCTACACCTTC	CASSFSSYGYTF
TRBJ2-5	-	TRBV29-1	-	TGCAGCGTTGCCCCCCATCTAAGGCGAGGGGAGACCCAGTACTTC	CSVAPHLRRGETQYF
TRBJ1-2	-	TRBV7-2	-	TGTGCCAGCAGCTTACAAGGGGCACAGGGCGGCTATGGCTACACCTTC	CASSLQGAQGGYGYTF
TRBJ1-2	-	TRBV28	once	TGTGCCAGCAGTTCACCGTCGGACTATGGCTACACCTTC	CASSSPSDYGYTF
TRBJ1-1	TRBD1	TRBV7-2	-	TGTGCCAGCAGCCCCCGACAGGGCCTGAACACTGAAGCTTTCTTT	CASSPRQGLNTEAFF
TRBJ2-5	-	TRBV11-3	-	TGTGCCAGCAGCTTATCGCCCGGGATTGGGGAGACCCAGTACTTC	CASSLSPGIGETQYF
TRBJ2-7	-	TRBV19	-	TGTGCCAGTAGTCCGACGGGGGCTAGCGGCTCCTACGAGCAGTACTTC	CASSPTGASGSYEQYF
TRBJ2-1	TRBD1	TRBV6-5	few	TGTGCCAGCAGTTACTCGGACAGGGGGCCCTACAATGAGCAGTTCTTC	CASSYSDRGPYNEQFF
TRBJ1-1	-	TRBV20-1	-	TGCAGTGCCTCTGGGGGGGCTAGAGCTTTCTTT	CSASGGARAFF
TRBJ2-1	-	TRBV9	-	TGTGCCAGCAGCGTAGACAGGGCGAATGAGCAGTTCTTC	CASSVDRANEQFF
TRBJ1-1	TRBD1	TRBV6-5	-	TGTGCCAGCAGTTACCAACAGGGGCCGGAGACTGAAGCTTTCTTT	CASSYQQGPETEAFF
TRBJ2-5	TRBD2	TRBV6-1	-	TGTGCCAGCAGTCCGACGGGAGGCCAAGAGACCCAGTACTTC	CASSPTGGQETQYF
TRBJ1-2	-	TRBV5-4	-	TGTGCCAGCAGCTCGGAGGGAAACTATGGCTACACCTTC	CASSSEGNYGYTF
TRBJ1-5	-	TRBV28	once	TGTGCCAGCAGTTTAAATGGCAGGCCCCAGCATTTT	CASSLNGRPQHF